Each of the 14 T cell receptor beta chains below was sequenced from the same sample in a study of blood T cell repertoires in COVID-19. The table came from immunoSEQ multiplex PCR; TCRdb's copy has only in-frame clones and leaves some out. The sample lists tens of thousands of clones, roughly 71% seen once, with less than 35% in the top ten. Sequences were obtained from peripheral blood. Receptors originate from a human donor in a cohort sampled during active COVID-19.

V and J are TRBV11-3 and TRBJ2-1, with TRBD2 matching over 7 bases. The CDR3 length is 16 residues. The germline CDR1 and CDR2 sequences are SGHNT and YENEEA. V lost 1 base to trimming and J lost 6 bases; unmatched junction nucleotides: 9. CDR3 region: CASSLGGGGSPNEQFF. In DNA form, the CDR3 reads TGTGCCAGCAGCTTAGGTGGCGGGGGTTCACCCAATGAGCAGTTCTTC.

The J gene is TRBJ2-5, the V gene TRBV6-2 or TRBV6-3; 10 nucleotides agree with TRBD1. This CDR3 contains 13 residues. Germline-derived CDR1 and CDR2 are MNHEY and SVGEGT. The junction had 5 bases not matched to a gene; V was cut back by 4 bases and J by 9 bases. The CDR3: CASSSGQGRAQYF. In nucleotides, the CDR3 is TGTGCCAGCAGTTCGGGACAGGGGAGGGCCCAGTACTTC.

The gene calls are TRBV19 and TRBJ2-1; 7 nucleotides agree with TRBD1. Germline V gives CDR1 LNHDA, CDR2 SQIVND (reference sequence). The CDR3 sequence is 14 residues long. V gave up 9 bases and J gave up 4 bases; unmatched junction bases: 9. CDR3 in amino acids: CASHRGERYNEQFF. The CDR3 coding sequence is TGTGCCAGCCACAGGGGTGAAAGGTACAATGAGCAGTTCTTC.

The rearrangement links TRBV14 to TRBJ2-7; D is perhaps TRBD2 (6 bases). Trimming shortened V by 4 bases and J by 13 bases, and 17 bases separated the two germline ends. This CDR3 region has 12 residues. Germline V gives CDR1 SGHDN, CDR2 FVKESK. In DNA form, the CDR3 reads TGTGCCAGCAGCCCCGGGGGAACAGTTCTCTACTTC. As protein: CASSPGGTVLYF.

V and J are TRBV5-1 and TRBJ2-5, with D possibly matching TRBD1 (6 bases). This CDR3 comprises 13 residues. Germline CDR1 is SGHRS and CDR2 is YFSETQ. The V end was cut by 7 bases, the J end by 5 bases, with 15 bases between. The CDR3 bases are TGCGCCAGCGCCATGCAGGGGCCGGAGACCCAGTACTTC. Translating gives CASAMQGPETQYF.

J is TRBJ1-1 and V is TRBV29-1; D is unclear. Germline CDR1 SQVTM, CDR2 ANQGSEA. Trimming took 3 bases from V and 7 from J, leaving 9 bases between them. This CDR3 is 11 amino acids long. The CDR3 DNA sequence: TGCAGCGTTGACAGAAAATATGAAGCTTTCTTT. This codes for CSVDRKYEAFF.

The rearrangement uses TRBV19 and TRBJ2-6; TRBD1 might be the D (5 bases). The ends were cut back, 5 bases at V and 0 bases at J, with 17 bases in the middle. The CDR3 length is 18 residues. Germline lookup yields CDR1 LNHDA and CDR2 SQIVND (reference sequence). The DNA for the CDR3 is TGTGCCAGTAGTCCGACCAGGGTAATAGGCTCTGGGGCCAACGTCCTGACTTTC. This translates into CASSPTRVIGSGANVLTF.

This chain uses TRBV6-5 with TRBJ2-7, with 9 bases fitting TRBD1. The V gene's germline CDR1 is MNHEY and CDR2 SVGAGI. The CDR3 has 15 amino acids. The V and J ends lost 0 bases and 3 bases, in that order; junction bases with no gene match: 3. In DNA, the CDR3 is TGTGCCAGCAGTTACTCTCGGGACAGGGTCTACGAGCAGTACTTC. Translated: CASSYSRDRVYEQYF.

The chain is built from TRBV18 and TRBJ2-1; D possibly corresponds to TRBD1 (5 bases). The CDR3 has 13 amino acids. V dropped 0 bases and J dropped 7 bases, with 7 bases sitting between them. Germline CDR1 is KGHSH and CDR2 is LQKENI. The CDR3 DNA follows: TGTGCCAGCTCACCACCGCCAGGGAATGAGCAGTTCTTC. Its protein is CASSPPPGNEQFF.

The gene calls are TRBV28 and TRBJ1-3; tentative D call: TRBD1 (5 bases). The CDR3 runs 14 residues. Trimming pared 6 bases from V and 3 bases from J, leaving 12 bases between. CDR1 and CDR2 (germline): MDHEN, SYDVKM. This CDR3 is CASSLPGFGNTIYF. Here the CDR3 DNA reads TGTGCCAGCAGCCTACCAGGGTTTGGAAACACCATATATTTT.

This clone was found a few times. This chain links TRBV6-2 or TRBV6-3 with TRBJ1-5; D not resolved. Germline CDR1 MNHEY, CDR2 SVGEGT. The CDR3 contains 16 residues. Trimming removed 0 bases from V and 6 bases from J, with 15 bases in between. CDR3 coding DNA: TGTGCCAGCAGTTACTCGACCGGGGTTAGGGTTCAGCCCCAGCATTTT. This gives the protein CASSYSTGVRVQPQHF.

The chain joins TRBV6-5 to TRBJ1-5; TRBD1 is a possible D gene (5 bases). The CDR3 has 13 residues. Germline CDR1 is MNHEY and CDR2 is SVGAGI. The V end was cut by 7 bases, the J end by 9 bases, with 16 bases between. In nucleotides, the CDR3 is TGTGCCAGCAAGGCGGGGCTACCGGGGCCCCAGCATTTT. It is translated as CASKAGLPGPQHF.

The rearrangement uses TRBV12-3 or TRBV12-4 and TRBJ2-1, with a weak D call TRBD1 (6 bases). This CDR3 comprises 12 residues. Trimming removed 5 bases from V and 6 bases from J, with 8 bases in between. The CDR3 DNA follows: TGTGCCAGCAGTAGGGACATCAATGAGCAGTTCTTC. It yields the protein CASSRDINEQFF.

The rearrangement links TRBV19 to TRBJ1-5; weak D call: TRBD1 (5 bases). V lost 5 bases and J lost 9, with 17 bases in between. This CDR3 is built from 14 residues. From germline, CDR1 is LNHDA and CDR2 SQIVND (reference sequence). As DNA, the CDR3 is TGTGCCAGTAGTTCCCAGGGTTCCGTAGGGCCCCAGCATTTT. This sequence encodes CASSSQGSVGPQHF.